This TCR beta chain was sequenced for a study of identical twins. With template switching, a universal primer site was added, and the cDNA carried unique molecular identifiers. TCRdb re-called the 5' RACE reads with MiXCR, one entry per CDR3 protein. Altogether about 1.7 million distinct CDR3 sequences are present, around 33% being singletons, with the ten largest covering 0.25% to 0.3%. The table lists this clonotype with a few counts. Its antigen is unknown. Everyone who donated was a healthy Caucasian. Overall study findings and caveats: Fewer insertions were carried by abundant cord blood beta clonotypes, but none was seen in memory repertoires.

The receptor's source is a newborn girl in good health. Sequencing was done on a sample of cord blood.

As DNA, the CDR3 is TGTGCCAGCAGTTACCGGGTACTAGCGGGAAATGAGCAGTTCTTC. Translated: CASSYRVLAGNEQFF. The chain recombines TRBV6-2 or TRBV6-3 with TRBJ2-1, with 10 bases matching TRBD2. Per germline, CDR1 MNHEY and CDR2 SVGEGT. V shed 2 bases, J shed 7 bases, and the junction held 5 bases outside the gene matches. This CDR3 is built from 15 residues.